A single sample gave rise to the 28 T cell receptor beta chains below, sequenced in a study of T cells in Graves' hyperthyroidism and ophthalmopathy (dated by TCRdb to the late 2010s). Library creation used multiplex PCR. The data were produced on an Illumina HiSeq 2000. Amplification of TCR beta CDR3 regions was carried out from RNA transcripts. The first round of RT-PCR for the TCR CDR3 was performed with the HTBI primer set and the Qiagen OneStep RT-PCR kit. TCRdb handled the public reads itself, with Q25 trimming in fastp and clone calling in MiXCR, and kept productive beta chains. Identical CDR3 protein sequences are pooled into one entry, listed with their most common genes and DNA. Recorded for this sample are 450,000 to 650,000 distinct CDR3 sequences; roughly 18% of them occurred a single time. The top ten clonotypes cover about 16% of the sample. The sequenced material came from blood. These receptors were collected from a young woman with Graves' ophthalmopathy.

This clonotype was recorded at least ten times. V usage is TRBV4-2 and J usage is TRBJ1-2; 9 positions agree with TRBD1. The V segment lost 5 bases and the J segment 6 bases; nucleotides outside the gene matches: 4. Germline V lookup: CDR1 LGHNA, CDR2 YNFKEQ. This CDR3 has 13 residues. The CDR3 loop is CASSEDRGNGYTF. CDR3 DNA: TGTGCCAGCAGCGAGGACAGGGGCAATGGCTACACCTTC.

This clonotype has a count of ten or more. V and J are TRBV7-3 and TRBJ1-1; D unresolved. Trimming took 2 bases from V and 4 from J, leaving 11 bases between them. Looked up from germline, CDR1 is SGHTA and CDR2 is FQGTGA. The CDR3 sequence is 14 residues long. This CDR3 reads CASSLVGLGTEAFF. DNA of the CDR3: TGTGCCAGCAGCTTAGTAGGGCTAGGCACTGAAGCTTTCTTT.

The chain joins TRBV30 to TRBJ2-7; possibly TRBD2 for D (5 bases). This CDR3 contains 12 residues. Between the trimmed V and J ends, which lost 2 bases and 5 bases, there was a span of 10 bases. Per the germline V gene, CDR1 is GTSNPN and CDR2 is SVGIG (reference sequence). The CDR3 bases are TGTGCCTGGAGTAGAAGCGGTGACGAGCAGTACTTC. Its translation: CAWSRSGDEQYF.

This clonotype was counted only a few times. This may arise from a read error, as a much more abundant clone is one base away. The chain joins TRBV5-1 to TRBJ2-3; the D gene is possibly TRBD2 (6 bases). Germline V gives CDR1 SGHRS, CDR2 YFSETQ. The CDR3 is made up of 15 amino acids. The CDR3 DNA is TGCGTCAGCAGCCACCAGACTAGGGGCACAGATACGCAGTATTTT. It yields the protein CVSSHQTRGTDTQYF.

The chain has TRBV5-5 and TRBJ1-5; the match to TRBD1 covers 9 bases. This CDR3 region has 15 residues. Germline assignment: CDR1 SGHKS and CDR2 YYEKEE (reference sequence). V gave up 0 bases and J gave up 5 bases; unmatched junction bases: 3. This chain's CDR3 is CASSLGTGGDQPQHF. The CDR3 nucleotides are TGTGCCAGCAGCTTGGGAACAGGGGGCGATCAGCCCCAGCATTTT.

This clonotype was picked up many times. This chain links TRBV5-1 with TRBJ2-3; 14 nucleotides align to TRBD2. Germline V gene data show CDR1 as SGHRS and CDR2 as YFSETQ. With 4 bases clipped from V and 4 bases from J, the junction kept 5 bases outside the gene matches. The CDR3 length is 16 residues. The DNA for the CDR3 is TGCGCCAGCAGCGTTGGGACTAGCGGGAGTTCAGATACGCAGTATTTT. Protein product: CASSVGTSGSSDTQYF.

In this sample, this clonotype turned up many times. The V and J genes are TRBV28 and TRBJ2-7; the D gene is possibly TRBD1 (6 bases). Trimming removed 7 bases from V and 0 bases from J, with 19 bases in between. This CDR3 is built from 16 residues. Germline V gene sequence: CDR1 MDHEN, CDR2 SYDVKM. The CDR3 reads CASNPTGTQSSYEQYF. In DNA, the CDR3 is TGTGCCAGCAACCCGACCGGGACACAGAGCTCCTACGAGCAGTACTTC.

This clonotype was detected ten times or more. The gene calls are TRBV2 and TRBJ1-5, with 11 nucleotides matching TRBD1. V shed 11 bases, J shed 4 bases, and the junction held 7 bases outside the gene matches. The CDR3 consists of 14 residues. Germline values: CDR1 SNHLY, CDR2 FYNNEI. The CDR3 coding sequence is TGTGCCGGAGGACAGGGGGCTGCAAATCAGCCCCAGCATTTT. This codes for CAGGQGAANQPQHF. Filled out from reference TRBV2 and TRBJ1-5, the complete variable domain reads EPEVTQTPSHQVTQMGQEVILRCVPISNHLYFYWYRQILGQKVEFLVSFYNNEISEKSEIFDDQFSVERPDGSNFTLKIRSTKLEDSAMYFCAGGQGAANQPQHFGDGTRLSIL.

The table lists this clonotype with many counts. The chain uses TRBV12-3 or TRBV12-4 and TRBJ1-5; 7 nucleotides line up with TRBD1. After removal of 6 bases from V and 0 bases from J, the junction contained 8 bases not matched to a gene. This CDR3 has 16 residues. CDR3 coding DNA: TGTGCCAGCAGCCAACAGGGGTTATATAGCAATCAGCCCCAGCATTTT. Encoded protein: CASSQQGLYSNQPQHF.

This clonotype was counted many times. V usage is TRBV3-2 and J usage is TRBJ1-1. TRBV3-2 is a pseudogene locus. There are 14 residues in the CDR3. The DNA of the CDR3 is TGTGCCAGCACCGCCGGAGGAGGGAACACTGAAGCTTTCTTT. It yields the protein CASTAGGGNTEAFF.

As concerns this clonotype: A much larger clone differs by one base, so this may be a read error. The CDR3 reads CASSSTGTSVYEQYF. In DNA, the CDR3 is TGTGCCAGCAGCTCCACCGGGACTAGCGTTTACGAGCAGTACTTC. The chain employs TRBV7-2 and TRBJ2-7, with 10 bases lining up with TRBD2. The CDR3 has 15 amino acids. J was trimmed by 4 bases and V by 4 bases; bases with no gene match: 7. Germline V gene data show CDR1 as SGHTA and CDR2 as FQGNSA.

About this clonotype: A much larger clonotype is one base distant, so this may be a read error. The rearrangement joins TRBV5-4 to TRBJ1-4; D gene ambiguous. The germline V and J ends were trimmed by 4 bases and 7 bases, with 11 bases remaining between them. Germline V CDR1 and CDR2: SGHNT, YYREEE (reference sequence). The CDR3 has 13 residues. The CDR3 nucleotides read TGTGCCAGCAGCGACGGGCGAAGTGAAAAACTGTTTTTT. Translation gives CASSDGRSEKLFF. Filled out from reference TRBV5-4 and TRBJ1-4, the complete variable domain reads ETGVTQSPTHLIKTRGQQVTLRCSSQSGHNTVSWYQQALGQGPQFIFQYYREEENGRGNFPPRFSGLQFPNYSSELNVNALELDDSALYLCASSDGRSEKLFFGSGTQLSVL.

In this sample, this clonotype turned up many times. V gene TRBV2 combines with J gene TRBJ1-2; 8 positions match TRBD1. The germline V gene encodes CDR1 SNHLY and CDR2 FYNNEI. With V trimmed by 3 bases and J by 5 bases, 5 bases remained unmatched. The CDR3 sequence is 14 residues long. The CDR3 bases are TGTGCCAGCAGTGAGATGGACAGGGATTATGGCTACACCTTC. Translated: CASSEMDRDYGYTF. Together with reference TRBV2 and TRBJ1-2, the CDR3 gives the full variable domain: EPEVTQTPSHQVTQMGQEVILRCVPISNHLYFYWYRQILGQKVEFLVSFYNNEISEKSEIFDDQFSVERPDGSNFTLKIRSTKLEDSAMYFCASSEMDRDYGYTFGSGTRLTVV.

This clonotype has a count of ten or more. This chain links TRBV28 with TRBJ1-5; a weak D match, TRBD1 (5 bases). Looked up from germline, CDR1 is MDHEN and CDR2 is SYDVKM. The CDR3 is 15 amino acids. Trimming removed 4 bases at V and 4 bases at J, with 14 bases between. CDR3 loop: CASSSTGRTNQPQHF. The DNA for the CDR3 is TGTGCCAGCAGTTCGACGGGACGAACAAATCAGCCCCAGCATTTT.

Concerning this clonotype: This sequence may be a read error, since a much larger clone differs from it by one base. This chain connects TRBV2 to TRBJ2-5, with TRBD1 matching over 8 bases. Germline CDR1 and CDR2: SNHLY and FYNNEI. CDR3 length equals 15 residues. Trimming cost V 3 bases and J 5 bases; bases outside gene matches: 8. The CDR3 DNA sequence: TGTGCCAGCAGTGACCCGGGACAGGAGGGGGAGACCCAGTACTTC. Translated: CASSDPGQEGETQYF.

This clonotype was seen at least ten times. CDR3: CGSEPVDLQGQPQHF. In DNA, the CDR3 is TGTGGGTCGGAACCTGTGGACCTCCAAGGACAGCCCCAGCATTTT. The chain uses TRBV28 and TRBJ1-5; D not certain. Looked up from germline, CDR1 is MDHEN and CDR2 is SYDVKM. This CDR3 has 15 amino acids.

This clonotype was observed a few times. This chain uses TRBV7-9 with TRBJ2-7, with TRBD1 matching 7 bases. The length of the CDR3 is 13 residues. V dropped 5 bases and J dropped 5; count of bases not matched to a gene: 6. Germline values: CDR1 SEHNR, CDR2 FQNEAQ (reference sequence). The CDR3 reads CASSRRDSHEQYF. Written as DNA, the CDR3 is TGTGCCAGCAGCCGCCGGGACAGTCACGAGCAGTACTTC.

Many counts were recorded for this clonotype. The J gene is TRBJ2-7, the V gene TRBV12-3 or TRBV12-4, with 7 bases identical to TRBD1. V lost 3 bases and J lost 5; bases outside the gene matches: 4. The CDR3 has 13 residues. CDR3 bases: TGTGCCAGCAGTTTGCGAGGGGGCGACGAGCAGTACTTC. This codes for CASSLRGGDEQYF.

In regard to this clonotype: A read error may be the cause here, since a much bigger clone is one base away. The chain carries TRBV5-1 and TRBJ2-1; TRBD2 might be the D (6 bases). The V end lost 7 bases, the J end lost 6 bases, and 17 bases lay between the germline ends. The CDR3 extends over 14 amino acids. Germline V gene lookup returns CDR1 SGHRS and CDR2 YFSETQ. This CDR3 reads CASCLSGPLNEQFF. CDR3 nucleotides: TGCGCCAGCTGCCTTAGCGGCCCGCTCAATGAGCAGTTCTTC. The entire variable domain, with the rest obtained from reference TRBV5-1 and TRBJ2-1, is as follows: KAGVTQTPRYLIKTRGQQVTLSCSPISGHRSVSWYQQTPGQGLQFLFEYFSETQRNKGNFPGRFSGRQFSNSRSEMNVSTLELGDSALYLCASCLSGPLNEQFFGPGTRLTVL.

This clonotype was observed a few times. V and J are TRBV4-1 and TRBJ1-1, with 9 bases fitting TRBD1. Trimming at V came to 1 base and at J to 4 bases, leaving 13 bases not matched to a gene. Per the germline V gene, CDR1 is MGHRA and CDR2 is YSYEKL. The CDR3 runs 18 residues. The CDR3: CASSQALNRGQRGTEAFF. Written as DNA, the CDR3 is TGCGCCAGCAGCCAAGCTTTAAACAGGGGGCAAAGGGGCACTGAAGCTTTCTTT.

CDR3 sequence (DNA): TGTGCCAGTAGTACCCGGGACAGAGGGGCGATAAATTCACCCCTCCACTTT. This codes for CASSTRDRGAINSPLHF. The chain uses TRBV19 and TRBJ1-6; 7 bases fit TRBD1. This CDR3 region has 17 residues. Germline V CDR1 and CDR2: LNHDA, SQIVND (reference sequence). V lost 4 bases and J lost 7; bases outside the gene matches: 13.

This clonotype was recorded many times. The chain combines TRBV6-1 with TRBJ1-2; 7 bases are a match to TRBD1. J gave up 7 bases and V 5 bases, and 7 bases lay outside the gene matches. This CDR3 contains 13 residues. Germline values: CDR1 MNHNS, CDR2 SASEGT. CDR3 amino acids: CASSRQGGFGYTF. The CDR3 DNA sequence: TGTGCCAGCAGTAGACAGGGTGGTTTTGGCTACACCTTC.

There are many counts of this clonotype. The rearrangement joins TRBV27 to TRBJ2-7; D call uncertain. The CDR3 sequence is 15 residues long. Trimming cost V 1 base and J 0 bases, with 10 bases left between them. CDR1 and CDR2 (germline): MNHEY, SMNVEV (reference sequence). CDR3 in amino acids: CASSLFGSSSYEQYF. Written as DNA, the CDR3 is TGTGCCAGCAGTTTATTCGGGTCCAGCTCCTACGAGCAGTACTTC.

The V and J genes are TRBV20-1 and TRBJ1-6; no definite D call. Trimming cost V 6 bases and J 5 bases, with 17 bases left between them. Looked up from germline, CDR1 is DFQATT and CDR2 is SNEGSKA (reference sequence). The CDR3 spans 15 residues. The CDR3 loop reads CSARPDARHNSPLHF. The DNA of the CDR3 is TGCAGTGCCCGCCCCGACGCCAGGCATAATTCACCCCTCCACTTT.

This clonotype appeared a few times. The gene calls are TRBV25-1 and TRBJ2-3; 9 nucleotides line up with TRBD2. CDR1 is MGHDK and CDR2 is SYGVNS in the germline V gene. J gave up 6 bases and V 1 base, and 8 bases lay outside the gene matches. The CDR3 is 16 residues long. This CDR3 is CASSESTLAGFDTQYF. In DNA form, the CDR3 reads TGTGCCAGCAGTGAATCCACCCTAGCGGGATTTGATACGCAGTATTTT.

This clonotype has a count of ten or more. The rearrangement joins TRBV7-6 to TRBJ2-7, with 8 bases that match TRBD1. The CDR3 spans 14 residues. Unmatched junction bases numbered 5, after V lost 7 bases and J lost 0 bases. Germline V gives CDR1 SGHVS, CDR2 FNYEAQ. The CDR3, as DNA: TGTGCCAGCAACACCGGGACAGGCTCCTACGAGCAGTACTTC. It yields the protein CASNTGTGSYEQYF.

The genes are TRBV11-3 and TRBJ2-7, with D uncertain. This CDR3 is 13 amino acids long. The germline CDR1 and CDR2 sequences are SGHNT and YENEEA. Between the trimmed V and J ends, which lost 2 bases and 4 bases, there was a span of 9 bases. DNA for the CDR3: TGTGCCAGCAGCTTATATCCCGGATACGAGCAGTACTTC. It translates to CASSLYPGYEQYF.

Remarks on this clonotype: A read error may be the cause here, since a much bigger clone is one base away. CDR3 residues: CAGSVGLPLTYEQYF. The CDR3 bases are TGTGCCGGCAGCGTCGGACTACCATTAACCTACGAGCAGTACTTC. V usage is TRBV13 and J usage is TRBJ2-7; TRBD2 is a possible D gene (6 bases). The V gene's germline CDR1 is PRHDT and CDR2 FYEKMQ (reference sequence). CDR3 size: 15 residues.